The table lists the clone carrying this TCR beta chain with a few counts. This sample is part of a study of shared T cell receptors in the human thymus. The repertoire was sequenced with immunoSEQ multiplex PCR; TCRdb's copy has only in-frame clones and lacks some. The sample contains approximately 660,000 clones, roughly 90% of which appear only once. Trimming cost V 0 bases and J 12 bases, with 13 bases left between them. CDR1 is SGHNT, CDR2 YYREEE, per germline (reference sequence). The CDR3 has 13 residues. The same sample was also used in a study of human thymus T cells. That source reports: Related studies noted strongly shared thymic repertoires across unrelated people.

Sequenced sample: thymocytes. The rearrangement uses TRBV5-4 and TRBJ2-1; weak D call: TRBD2 (6 bases). This receptor was taken from a boy in the first two years of life with a congenital heart defect. For the CDR3, the DNA is TGTGCCAGCAGCTTGGCCGGGGGAACGGCGCAGTTCTTC. Translated: CASSLAGGTAQFF.